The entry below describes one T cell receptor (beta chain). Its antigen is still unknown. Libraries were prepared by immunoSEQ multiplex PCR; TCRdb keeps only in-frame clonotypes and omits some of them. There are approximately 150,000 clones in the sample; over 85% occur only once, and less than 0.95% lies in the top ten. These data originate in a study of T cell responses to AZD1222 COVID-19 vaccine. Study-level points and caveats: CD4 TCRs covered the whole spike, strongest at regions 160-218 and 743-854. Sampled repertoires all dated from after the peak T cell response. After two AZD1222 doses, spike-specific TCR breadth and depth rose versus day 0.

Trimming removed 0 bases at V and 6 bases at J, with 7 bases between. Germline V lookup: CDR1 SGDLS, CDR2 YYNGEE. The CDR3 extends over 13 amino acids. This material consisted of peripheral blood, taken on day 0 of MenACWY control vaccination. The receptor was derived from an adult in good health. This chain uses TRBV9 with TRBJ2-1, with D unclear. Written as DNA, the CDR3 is TGTGCCAGCAGCGTAGCTAGAACCAATGAGCAGTTCTTC. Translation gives CASSVARTNEQFF.